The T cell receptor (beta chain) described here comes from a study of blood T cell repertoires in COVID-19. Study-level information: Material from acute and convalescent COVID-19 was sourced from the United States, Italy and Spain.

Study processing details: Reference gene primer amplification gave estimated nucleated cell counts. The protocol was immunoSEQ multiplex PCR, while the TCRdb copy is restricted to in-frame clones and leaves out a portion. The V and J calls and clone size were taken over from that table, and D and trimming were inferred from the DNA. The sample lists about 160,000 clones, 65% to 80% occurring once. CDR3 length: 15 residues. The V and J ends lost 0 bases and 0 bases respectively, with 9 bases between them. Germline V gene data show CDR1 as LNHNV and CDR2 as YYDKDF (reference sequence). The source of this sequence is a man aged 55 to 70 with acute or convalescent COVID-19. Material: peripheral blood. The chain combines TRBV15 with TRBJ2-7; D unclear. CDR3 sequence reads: CATSRDLGTSYEQYF. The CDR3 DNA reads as TGTGCCACCAGCAGAGATCTGGGCACCTCCTACGAGCAGTACTTC.